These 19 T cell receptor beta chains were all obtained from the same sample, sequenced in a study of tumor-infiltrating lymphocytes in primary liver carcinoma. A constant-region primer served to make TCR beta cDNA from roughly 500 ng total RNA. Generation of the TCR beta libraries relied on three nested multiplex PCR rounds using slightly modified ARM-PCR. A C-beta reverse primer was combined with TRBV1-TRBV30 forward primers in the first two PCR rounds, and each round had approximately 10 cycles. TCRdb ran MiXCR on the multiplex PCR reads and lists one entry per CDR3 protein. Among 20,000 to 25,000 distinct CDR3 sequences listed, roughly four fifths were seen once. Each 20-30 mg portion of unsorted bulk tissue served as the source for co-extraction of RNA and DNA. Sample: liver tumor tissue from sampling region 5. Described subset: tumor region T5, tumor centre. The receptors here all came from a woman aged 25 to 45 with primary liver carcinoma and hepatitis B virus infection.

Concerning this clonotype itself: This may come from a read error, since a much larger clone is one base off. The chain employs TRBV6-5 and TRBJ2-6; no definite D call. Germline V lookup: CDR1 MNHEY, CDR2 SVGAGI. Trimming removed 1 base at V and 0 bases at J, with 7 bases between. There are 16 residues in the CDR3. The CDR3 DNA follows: TGTGCCAGCAGTTACTTAGGCAACTCTGGGGCCAACGTCCTGACTTTC. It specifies CASSYLGNSGANVLTF.

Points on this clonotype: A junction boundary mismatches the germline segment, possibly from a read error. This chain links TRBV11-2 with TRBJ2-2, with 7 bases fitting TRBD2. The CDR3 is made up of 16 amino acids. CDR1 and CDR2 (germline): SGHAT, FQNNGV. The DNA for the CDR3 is TGTGCCAGCAGTTTAGTGGCGCAAGCGGGAACCGGGGAGCTGTTCTTT. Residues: CASSLVAQAGTGELFF.

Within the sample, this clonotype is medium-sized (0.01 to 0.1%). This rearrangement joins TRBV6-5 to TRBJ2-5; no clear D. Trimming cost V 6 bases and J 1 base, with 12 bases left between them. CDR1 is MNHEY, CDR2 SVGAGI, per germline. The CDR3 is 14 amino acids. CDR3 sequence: CASRPLGVQETQYF. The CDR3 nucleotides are TGTGCCAGCAGACCCCTTGGGGTCCAAGAGACCCAGTACTTC.

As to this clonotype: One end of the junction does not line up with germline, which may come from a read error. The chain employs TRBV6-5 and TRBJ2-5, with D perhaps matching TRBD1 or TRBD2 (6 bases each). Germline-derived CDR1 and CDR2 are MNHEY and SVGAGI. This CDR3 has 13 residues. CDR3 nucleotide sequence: TGTACCAGCAGTACCGATGGGGGGCTGACCCAGTACTTC. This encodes CTSSTDGGLTQYF.

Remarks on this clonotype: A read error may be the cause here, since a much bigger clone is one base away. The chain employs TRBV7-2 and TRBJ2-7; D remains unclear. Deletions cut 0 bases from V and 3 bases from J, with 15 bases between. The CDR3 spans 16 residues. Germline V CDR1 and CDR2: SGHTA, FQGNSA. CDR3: CASSLAGRTLGYEQYF. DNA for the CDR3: TGTGCCAGCAGCTTAGCCGGGCGGACCCTAGGCTACGAGCAGTACTTC.

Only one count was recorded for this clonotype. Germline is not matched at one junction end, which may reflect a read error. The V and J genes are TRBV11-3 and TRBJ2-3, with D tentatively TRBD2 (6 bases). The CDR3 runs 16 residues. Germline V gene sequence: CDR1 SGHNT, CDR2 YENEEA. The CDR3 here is CTSSSGSGRGIDTQYF. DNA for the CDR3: TGTACCAGTAGCTCCGGGAGCGGGCGAGGCATAGATACGCAGTATTTT.

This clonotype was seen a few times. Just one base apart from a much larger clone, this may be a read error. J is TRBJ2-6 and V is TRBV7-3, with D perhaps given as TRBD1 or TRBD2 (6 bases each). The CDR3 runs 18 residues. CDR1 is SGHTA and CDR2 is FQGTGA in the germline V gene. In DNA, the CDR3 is TGTGCCAGCAGCCCAAAGGGGGGTGTCGACTCTGGGGTCAACGTCCTGACTTTC. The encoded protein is CASSPKGGVDSGVNVLTF.

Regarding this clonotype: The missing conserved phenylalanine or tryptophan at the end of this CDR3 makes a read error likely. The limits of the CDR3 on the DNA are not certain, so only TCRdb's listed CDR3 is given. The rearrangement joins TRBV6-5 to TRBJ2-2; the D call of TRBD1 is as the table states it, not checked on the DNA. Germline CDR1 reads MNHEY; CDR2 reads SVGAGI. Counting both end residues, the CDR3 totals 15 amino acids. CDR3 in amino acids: CASSPRTGFSGEMFL.

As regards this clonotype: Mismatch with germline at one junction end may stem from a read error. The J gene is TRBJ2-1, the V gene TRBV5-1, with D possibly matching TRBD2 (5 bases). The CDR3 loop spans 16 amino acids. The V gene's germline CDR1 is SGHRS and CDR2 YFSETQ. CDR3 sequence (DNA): TGCGCCGGCAGCTTTGCGATATCCCCGGGGTCCAATGAGCAGTCCTTC. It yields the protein CAGSFAISPGSNEQSF. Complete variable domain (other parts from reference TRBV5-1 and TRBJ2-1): KAGVTQTPRYLIKTRGQQVTLSCSPISGHRSVSWYQQTPGQGLQFLFEYFSETQRNKGNFPGRFSGRQFSNSRSEMNVSTLELGDSALYLCAGSFAISPGSNEQSFGPGTRLTVL.

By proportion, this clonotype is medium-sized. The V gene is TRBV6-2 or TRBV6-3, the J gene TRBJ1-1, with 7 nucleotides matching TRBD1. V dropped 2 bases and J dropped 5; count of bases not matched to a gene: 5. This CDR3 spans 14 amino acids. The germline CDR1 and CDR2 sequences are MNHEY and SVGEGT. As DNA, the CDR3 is TGTGCCAGCAGTTACACGAACAGGGGAACTGAAGCTTTCTTT. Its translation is CASSYTNRGTEAFF.

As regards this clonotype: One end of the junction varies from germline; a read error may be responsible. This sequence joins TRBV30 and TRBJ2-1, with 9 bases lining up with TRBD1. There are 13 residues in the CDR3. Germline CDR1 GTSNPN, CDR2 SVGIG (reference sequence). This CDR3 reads CAWTSGTGNEQFF. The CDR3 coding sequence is TGTGCCTGGACTTCCGGGACAGGGAATGAGCAATTCTTC.

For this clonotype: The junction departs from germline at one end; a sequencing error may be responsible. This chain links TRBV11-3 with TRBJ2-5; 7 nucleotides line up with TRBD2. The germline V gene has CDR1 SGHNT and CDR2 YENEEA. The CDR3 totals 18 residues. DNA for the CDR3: TGTGCCAACAGCCCGGGGGGTTCTAGCCAGGATGTGCAAGAGACCCAGTACTTC. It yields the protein CANSPGGSSQDVQETQYF.

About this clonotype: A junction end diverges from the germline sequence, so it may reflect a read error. As DNA, the CDR3 is TGTACCAGCAGCGTAGGATCGGGGGACAAGCAGTACTTC. Encoded protein: CTSSVGSGDKQYF. V and J are TRBV9 and TRBJ2-7; D tentatively fits TRBD1 or TRBD2 (6 bases each). This CDR3 comprises 13 residues. CDR1 and CDR2 (germline): SGDLS, YYNGEE.

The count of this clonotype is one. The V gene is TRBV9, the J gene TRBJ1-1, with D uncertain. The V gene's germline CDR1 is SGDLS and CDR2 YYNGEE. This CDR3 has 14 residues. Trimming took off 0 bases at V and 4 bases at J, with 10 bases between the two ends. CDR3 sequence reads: CASSVDHPGTEAFF. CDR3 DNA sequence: TGTGCCAGCAGCGTAGACCACCCGGGCACTGAAGCTTTCTTT.

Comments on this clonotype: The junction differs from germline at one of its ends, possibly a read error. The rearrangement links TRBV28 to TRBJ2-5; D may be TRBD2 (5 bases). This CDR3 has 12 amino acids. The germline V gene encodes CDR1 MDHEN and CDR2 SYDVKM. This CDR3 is CASSSPWETHYF. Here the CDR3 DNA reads TGTGCCAGCAGTTCCCCTTGGGAGACCCACTACTTC.

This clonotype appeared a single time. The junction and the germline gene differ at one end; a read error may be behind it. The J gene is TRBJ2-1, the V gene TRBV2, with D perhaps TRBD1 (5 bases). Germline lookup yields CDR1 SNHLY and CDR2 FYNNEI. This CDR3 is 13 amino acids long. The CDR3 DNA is TGTGTCAGCAGCGACGTGGGGCTGGTTGAGCATTTCTTC. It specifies CVSSDVGLVEHFF. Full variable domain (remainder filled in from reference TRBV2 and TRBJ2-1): EPEVTQTPSHQVTQMGQEVILRCVPISNHLYFYWYRQILGQKVEFLVSFYNNEISEKSEIFDDQFSVERPDGSNFTLKIRSTKLEDSAMYFCVSSDVGLVEHFFGPGTRLTVL.

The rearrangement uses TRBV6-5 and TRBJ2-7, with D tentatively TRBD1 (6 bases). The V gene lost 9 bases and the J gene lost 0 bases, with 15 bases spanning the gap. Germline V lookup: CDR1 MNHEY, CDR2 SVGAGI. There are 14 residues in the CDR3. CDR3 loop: CASYKDSSSYEQYF. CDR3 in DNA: TGTGCCAGTTACAAGGACAGCAGCTCCTACGAGCAGTACTTC.

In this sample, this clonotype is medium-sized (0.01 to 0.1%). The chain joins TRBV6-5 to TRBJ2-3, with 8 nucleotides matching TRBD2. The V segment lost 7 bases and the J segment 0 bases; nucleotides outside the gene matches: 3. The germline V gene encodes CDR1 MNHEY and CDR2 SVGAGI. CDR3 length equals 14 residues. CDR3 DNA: TGTGCCAGCAAGGTAGCGGGGAGCACAGATACGCAGTATTTT. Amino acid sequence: CASKVAGSTDTQYF.

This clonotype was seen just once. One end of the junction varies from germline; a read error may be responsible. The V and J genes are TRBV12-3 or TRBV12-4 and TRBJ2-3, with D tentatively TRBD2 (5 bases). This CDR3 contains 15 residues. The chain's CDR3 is CISSFPPPSTDTQFF. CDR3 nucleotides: TGTATCAGCAGTTTTCCCCCTCCTAGCACAGATACGCAGTTTTTT.